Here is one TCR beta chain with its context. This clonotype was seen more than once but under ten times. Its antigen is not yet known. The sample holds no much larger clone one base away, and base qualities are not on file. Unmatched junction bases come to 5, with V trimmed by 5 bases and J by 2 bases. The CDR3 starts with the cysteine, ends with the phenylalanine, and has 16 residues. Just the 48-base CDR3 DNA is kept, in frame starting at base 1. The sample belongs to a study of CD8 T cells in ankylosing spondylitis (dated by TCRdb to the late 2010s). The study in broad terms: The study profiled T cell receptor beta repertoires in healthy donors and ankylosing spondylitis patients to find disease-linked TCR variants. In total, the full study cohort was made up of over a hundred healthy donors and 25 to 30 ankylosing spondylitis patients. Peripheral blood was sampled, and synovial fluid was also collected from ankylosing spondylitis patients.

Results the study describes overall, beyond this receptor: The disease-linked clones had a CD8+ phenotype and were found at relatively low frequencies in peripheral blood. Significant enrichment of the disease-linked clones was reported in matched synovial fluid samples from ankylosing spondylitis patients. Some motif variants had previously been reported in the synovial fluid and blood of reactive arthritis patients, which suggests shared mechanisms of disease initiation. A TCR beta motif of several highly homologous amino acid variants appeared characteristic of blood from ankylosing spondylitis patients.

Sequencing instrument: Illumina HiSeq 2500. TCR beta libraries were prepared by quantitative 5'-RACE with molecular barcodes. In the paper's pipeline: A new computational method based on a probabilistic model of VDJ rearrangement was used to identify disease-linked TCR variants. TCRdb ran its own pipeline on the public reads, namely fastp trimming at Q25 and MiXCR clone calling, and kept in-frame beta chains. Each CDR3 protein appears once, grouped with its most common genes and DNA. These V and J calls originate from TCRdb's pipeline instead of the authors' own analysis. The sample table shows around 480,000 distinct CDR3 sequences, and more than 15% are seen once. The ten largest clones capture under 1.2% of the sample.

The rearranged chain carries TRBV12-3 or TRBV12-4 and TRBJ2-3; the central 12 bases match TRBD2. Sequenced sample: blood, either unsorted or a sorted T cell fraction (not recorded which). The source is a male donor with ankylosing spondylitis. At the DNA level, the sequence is TGTGCCAGCAGTGTCCGGACTAGCGGGACCACAGATACGCAGTATTTT. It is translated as CASSVRTSGTTDTQYF.